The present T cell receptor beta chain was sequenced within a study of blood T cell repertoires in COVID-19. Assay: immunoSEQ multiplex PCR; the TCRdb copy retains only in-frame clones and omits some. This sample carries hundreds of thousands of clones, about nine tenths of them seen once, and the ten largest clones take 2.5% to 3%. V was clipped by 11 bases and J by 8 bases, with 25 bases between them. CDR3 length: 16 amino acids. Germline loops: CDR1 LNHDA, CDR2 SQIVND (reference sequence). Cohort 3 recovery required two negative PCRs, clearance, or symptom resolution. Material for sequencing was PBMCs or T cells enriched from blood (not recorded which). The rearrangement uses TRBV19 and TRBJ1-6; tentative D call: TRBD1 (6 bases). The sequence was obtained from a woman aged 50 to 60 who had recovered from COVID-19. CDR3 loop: CASQGRSPWSDSPLHF. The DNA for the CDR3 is TGTGCCTCGCAGGGGCGATCCCCCTGGAGCGATTCACCCCTCCACTTT.